The next 9 T cell receptor beta chains were all read from a single sample in a study of T cell repertoires in cytomegalovirus infection. For these TCRs, the target antigens are not known. TCRdb used MiXCR to reprocess the reads, holding one entry per CDR3 protein. Of hundreds of thousands of distinct CDR3 sequences in the sample, more than 40% are singletons; the top ten hold around two fifths. Source: cultured PBMCs, taken from culture after CMV antigen stimulation. The receptors were gathered from a human donor in good health (CMV status not recorded). Some clones in this sample may be carry-over from other donors' samples.

The chain has TRBV7-2 and TRBJ1-5; D remains unclear. V dropped 5 bases and J dropped 8 bases, with 22 bases sitting between them. This CDR3 is built from 16 residues. CDR1 is SGHTA, CDR2 FQGNSA, per germline. CDR3: CASSPQPGGRGEPQHF. In nucleotides, the CDR3 is TGTGCCAGCAGCCCCCAACCGGGAGGACGCGGGGAGCCCCAGCATTTT. Supplemented by reference TRBV7-2 and TRBJ1-5, the full variable domain reads GAGVSQSPSNKVTEKGKDVELRCDPISGHTALYWYRQSLGQGLEFLIYFQGNSAPDKSGLPSDRFSAERTGGSVSTLTIQRTQQEDSAVYLCASSPQPGGRGEPQHFGDGTRLSIL.

This clonotype was seen only once. The chain has TRBV5-4 and TRBJ1-6, with TRBD1 as a possible D gene (5 bases). V dropped 4 bases and J dropped 0 bases, with 14 bases sitting between them. The CDR3 is 17 amino acids. Germline loops: CDR1 SGHNT, CDR2 YYREEE (reference sequence). The CDR3 DNA follows: TGTGCCAGCAGCCGCCCGGGGGGTAGCTCCTATAATTCACCCCTCCACTTT. Protein: CASSRPGGSSYNSPLHF.

This clonotype showed up just a few times. The rearrangement links TRBV7-9 to TRBJ2-7, with D perhaps matching TRBD1 (6 bases). Germline CDR1 is SEHNR and CDR2 is FQNEAQ (reference sequence). The ends were cut back, 5 bases at V and 0 bases at J, with 14 bases in the middle. The CDR3 covers 15 residues. The CDR3 DNA sequence: TGTGCCAGCAGCGTACAGGGAACCCACTCCTACGAGCAGTACTTC. This codes for CASSVQGTHSYEQYF.

The DNA of the CDR3 is TGTGCCAGCAGCCAAGATCCCGGGTCGAACATTCAGTACTTC. This gives the protein CASSQDPGSNIQYF. The rearrangement joins TRBV4-2 to TRBJ2-4; no clear D gene. Germline assignment: CDR1 LGHNA and CDR2 YNFKEQ. This CDR3 contains 14 residues. Trimming took 0 bases from V and 7 from J, leaving 10 bases between them.

The chain is built from TRBV7-8 and TRBJ2-5; D call uncertain. The germline V gene has CDR1 SGHVS and CDR2 FQNEAQ. V was clipped by 10 bases and J by 5 bases, with 26 bases between them. CDR3 size: 16 residues. For the CDR3, the DNA is TGTGCCACCCACGGATACCGTTGGCTGTATGGGGAGACCCAGTACTTC. Translation: CATHGYRWLYGETQYF.

The rearrangement links TRBV7-3 to TRBJ2-7; 8 nucleotides agree with TRBD1. After removal of 5 bases from V and 6 bases from J, the junction contained 6 bases not matched to a gene. CDR3 length equals 13 residues. Germline lookup yields CDR1 SGHTA and CDR2 FQGTGA. CDR3 residues: CASSRQGLGEQYF. Here the CDR3 DNA reads TGTGCCAGCAGCCGACAGGGGTTGGGCGAGCAGTACTTC.

The chain couples TRBV7-8 to TRBJ2-5; D gene unclear. V was clipped by 1 base and J by 4 bases, with 7 bases between them. The CDR3 is 13 residues long. Germline-derived CDR1 and CDR2 are SGHVS and FQNEAQ. CDR3 sequence (DNA): TGTGCCAGCAGCTTAGTAGACCGAGAGACCCAGTACTTC. It is translated as CASSLVDRETQYF.

Note on this clonotype: A junction boundary mismatches the germline segment, possibly from a read error. The chain couples TRBV7-9 to TRBJ2-7; a weak D match, TRBD2 (6 bases). Per germline, CDR1 SEHNR and CDR2 FQNEAQ (reference sequence). This CDR3 comprises 12 residues. CDR3 in amino acids: CASSYLDRENSF. Here the CDR3 DNA reads TGTGCCAGCAGCTACCTCGACCGGGAGAACAGCTTC.

This clonotype has at least ten counts. The genes are TRBV7-2 and TRBJ2-3; 7 bases align to TRBD2. Unmatched junction bases numbered 3, after V lost 1 base and J lost 2 bases. This CDR3 has 15 amino acids. From germline, CDR1 is SGHTA and CDR2 FQGNSA. The CDR3, as DNA: TGTGCCAGCAGCTTAGTGGCGGGGGTCACAGATACGCAGTATTTT. Amino acids: CASSLVAGVTDTQYF.